This T cell receptor (beta chain) is drawn from a study of cytomegalovirus exposure and HLA in healthy donors. The PCR used 60 Vbeta and 13 Jbeta primers. TCRdb's table, derived via immunoSEQ multiplex PCR, lists solely in-frame clones and lacks some. The listing contains tens of thousands of clones. Germline-derived CDR1 and CDR2 are SGHTA and FQGNSA. The V segment lost 0 bases and the J segment 2 bases; nucleotides outside the gene matches: 5. The CDR3 contains 17 residues. The origin of this receptor is a middle-aged woman in good health and CMV-seronegative. Sequenced sample: PBMCs. The chain links TRBV7-2 to TRBJ2-7; the match to TRBD2 covers 12 bases. The CDR3 loop is CASSLAARTSGAYEQYF. CDR3 bases: TGTGCCAGCAGCTTAGCGGCCAGGACTAGCGGGGCCTACGAGCAGTACTTC.